These 30 T cell receptor beta chains share one sample of origin, sequenced in a study of T cell responses to AZD1222 COVID-19 vaccine. Clones were sequenced by immunoSEQ multiplex PCR, and TCRdb holds only the in-frame ones, with some missing. Of 95,000 to 130,000 clones in the sample, approximately 83% were seen once. Source: peripheral blood, taken on day 0 of MenACWY control vaccination. The source is an adult in good health.

This clone was counted only a few times. The chain links TRBV20-1 to TRBJ2-7; D is unresolved. This CDR3 comprises 11 residues. Germline CDR1 reads DFQATT; CDR2 reads SNEGSKA (reference sequence). Trimming took 5 bases from V and 2 from J, leaving 7 bases between them. CDR3 sequence reads: CSADDTYEQYF. CDR3 nucleotide sequence: TGCAGTGCTGATGACACCTACGAGCAGTACTTC.

The sample holds a few counts of this clone. The chain carries TRBV28 and TRBJ1-4, with a tentative D call TRBD1 (5 bases). The V gene lost 5 bases and the J gene lost 6 bases, with 13 bases spanning the gap. CDR1 MDHEN and CDR2 SYDVKM come from the germline V gene. This CDR3 region has 14 residues. DNA for the CDR3: TGTGCCAGCAGTCCTCCAGGGAGGCATGAAAAACTGTTTTTT. Protein product: CASSPPGRHEKLFF.

The V gene is TRBV7-6, the J gene TRBJ1-5; 7 bases match TRBD1. The CDR3 totals 15 residues. Trimming removed 0 bases from V and 7 bases from J; junction bases left unmatched: 6. CDR1 is SGHVS and CDR2 is FNYEAQ in the germline V gene. The chain's CDR3 is CASSLALGGGQPQHF. CDR3 nucleotide sequence: TGTGCCAGCAGCTTAGCATTAGGGGGCGGGCAGCCCCAGCATTTT. The variable domain in full, completed from reference TRBV7-6 and TRBJ1-5, reads GAGVSQSPRYKVTKRGQDVALRCDPISGHVSLYWYRQALGQGPEFLTYFNYEAQQDKSGLPNDRFSAERPEGSISTLTIQRTEQRDSAMYRCASSLALGGGQPQHFGDGTRLSIL.

The chain recombines TRBV6-5 with TRBJ2-7; either TRBD1 or TRBD2 may fit D (5 bases each). Germline values: CDR1 MNHEY, CDR2 SVGAGI. The germline V and J ends were trimmed by 1 base and 1 base, with 8 bases remaining between them. CDR3 length: 14 amino acids. The CDR3 bases are TGTGCCAGCAGTTACTACGGGGCGTCCTACGAGCAGTACTTC. It translates to CASSYYGASYEQYF.

A note on this clone: Compared with germline, one end of the junction differs, possibly owing to a read error. The rearrangement joins TRBV7-7 to TRBJ2-3, with D unclear. CDR3 size: 13 residues. Germline CDR1 SSHAT, CDR2 FNYEAQ (reference sequence). In nucleotides, the CDR3 is TGTGCTAGCAGCTTAGTCATTTCAGATACGCAGTATTTT. As protein: CASSLVISDTQYF.

This clone occurred once. The V and J genes are TRBV7-3 and TRBJ2-5; D may be TRBD2 (5 bases). Deletions cut 2 bases from V and 5 bases from J, with 9 bases between. The CDR3 has 13 amino acids. Germline CDR1 and CDR2: SGHTA and FQGTGA. CDR3 in amino acids: CASSLGLGETQYF. The CDR3 DNA follows: TGTGCCAGCAGCTTAGGACTCGGTGAGACCCAGTACTTC.

This rearrangement joins TRBV15 to TRBJ2-5; D gene unclear. The V gene lost 1 base and the J gene lost 5 bases, with 11 bases spanning the gap. Per the germline V gene, CDR1 is LNHNV and CDR2 is YYDKDF (reference sequence). CDR3 size: 14 residues. This chain's CDR3 is CATSRGIGYETQYF. The DNA of the CDR3 is TGTGCCACCAGCAGAGGAATAGGGTACGAGACCCAGTACTTC.

J is TRBJ1-1 and V is TRBV5-1; possibly TRBD1 for D (5 bases). The CDR3 is 16 residues long. Between the trimmed V and J ends, which lost 4 bases and 3 bases, there was a span of 19 bases. Germline lookup yields CDR1 SGHRS and CDR2 YFSETQ. In nucleotides, the CDR3 is TGCGCCAGCAGCATCGGGACCTTTAGGATAGACACTGAAGCTTTCTTT. Its protein is CASSIGTFRIDTEAFF.

This chain uses TRBV6-6 with TRBJ2-3; 7 bases are shared with TRBD1. Germline lookup yields CDR1 MNHNY and CDR2 SVGAGI (reference sequence). V lost 6 bases, J lost 0 bases, and 6 bases stayed unmatched. The CDR3 length is 15 residues. CDR3 in DNA: TGTGCCAGCAGCCCGACAGGGTCGAGCACAGATACGCAGTATTTT. Translation: CASSPTGSSTDTQYF.

The sample holds one count of this clone. The V gene is TRBV19, the J gene TRBJ1-4, with D perhaps matching TRBD1 (6 bases). The length of the CDR3 is 17 residues. The V gene lost 7 bases and the J gene lost 6 bases, with 24 bases spanning the gap. CDR1 is LNHDA, CDR2 SQIVND, per germline (reference sequence). CDR3 region: CASTSHTAGAEHEKLFF. The CDR3 DNA reads TGTGCCAGTACGTCCCACACAGCGGGGGCCGAGCATGAAAAACTGTTTTTT.

The V and J genes are TRBV5-4 and TRBJ1-2; 8 bases line up with TRBD1. V gave up 5 bases and J gave up 5 bases; unmatched junction bases: 8. Germline CDR1 is SGHNT and CDR2 is YYREEE (reference sequence). CDR3 length equals 14 residues. As DNA, the CDR3 is TGTGCCAGCAGTAATTTGGGACAGGATTATGGCTACACCTTC. This gives the protein CASSNLGQDYGYTF.

This chain uses TRBV5-6 with TRBJ1-5; D not resolved. The CDR3 has 15 residues. The V gene's germline CDR1 is SGHDT and CDR2 YYEEEE. V was pared by 1 base and J by 1 base, with 9 bases between. The CDR3 loop is CASSLRVNSNQPQHF. CDR3 sequence (DNA): TGTGCCAGCAGCTTGAGGGTTAACAGCAATCAGCCCCAGCATTTT.

This clone has a single count. This sequence joins TRBV15 and TRBJ1-4; 11 bases align to TRBD1. This CDR3 comprises 17 residues. Per the germline V gene, CDR1 is LNHNV and CDR2 is YYDKDF (reference sequence). V trimming: 6 bases; J trimming: 7 bases; junction bases outside the gene matches: 13. CDR3 loop: CATRKTGQGVLGEKLFF. CDR3 bases: TGTGCCACCAGGAAAACGGGACAGGGGGTTCTAGGTGAAAAACTGTTTTTT.

The gene calls are TRBV7-6 and TRBJ1-4; the match to TRBD1 covers 11 bases. This CDR3 is 15 amino acids long. CDR1 and CDR2 (germline): SGHVS, FNYEAQ. Trimming removed 7 bases from V and 4 bases from J; junction bases left unmatched: 5. The CDR3: CASKPGTGGNEKLFF. CDR3 sequence (DNA): TGTGCCAGCAAGCCCGGGACAGGGGGTAATGAAAAACTGTTTTTT. The variable domain in full, completed from reference TRBV7-6 and TRBJ1-4, reads GAGVSQSPRYKVTKRGQDVALRCDPISGHVSLYWYRQALGQGPEFLTYFNYEAQQDKSGLPNDRFSAERPEGSISTLTIQRTEQRDSAMYRCASKPGTGGNEKLFFGSGTQLSVL.

The V call is TRBV11-2, the J call TRBJ2-3; 13 nucleotides agree with TRBD2. The ends lost 7 bases at V and 2 bases at J; junction bases unmatched: 6. This CDR3 is 16 amino acids long. CDR1 and CDR2 (germline): SGHAT, FQNNGV. CDR3 amino acids: CASTVTSGRFTDTQYF. The CDR3 DNA is TGTGCCAGCACCGTGACTAGCGGGAGGTTCACAGATACGCAGTATTTT.

The genes are TRBV6-2 or TRBV6-3 and TRBJ2-7; a possible D gene is TRBD1 (5 bases). Germline V gene lookup returns CDR1 MNHEY and CDR2 SVGEGT. The CDR3 has 13 amino acids. Trimming pared 2 bases from V and 1 base from J, leaving 6 bases between. CDR3 in amino acids: CASSYGASYEQYF. CDR3 nucleotide sequence: TGTGCCAGCAGTTACGGGGCTTCCTACGAGCAGTACTTC.

The V gene is TRBV6-5, the J gene TRBJ1-5; 10 bases match TRBD1. After removal of 7 bases from V and 7 bases from J, the junction contained 4 bases not matched to a gene. This CDR3 has 13 amino acids. Germline lookup yields CDR1 MNHEY and CDR2 SVGAGI. The CDR3: CASTTGGRQPQHF. Written as DNA, the CDR3 is TGTGCCAGCACGACAGGGGGCAGGCAGCCCCAGCATTTT.

This chain joins TRBV5-1 and TRBJ2-1, with 11 bases matching TRBD2. This CDR3 contains 16 residues. Germline CDR1 is SGHRS and CDR2 is YFSETQ. The V segment lost 4 bases and the J segment 7 bases; nucleotides outside the gene matches: 10. The CDR3 loop is CASSPSLAGALNEQFF. The CDR3 DNA sequence: TGCGCCAGCAGCCCCTCACTAGCGGGGGCCTTAAATGAGCAGTTCTTC.

The table lists this clone with a few counts. The genes are TRBV5-1 and TRBJ1-2, with a tentative D call TRBD1 (6 bases). The CDR3 loop spans 20 amino acids. The V and J ends lost 1 base and 7 bases respectively, with 32 bases between them. CDR1 and CDR2 from the germline V gene are SGHRS and YFSETQ. CDR3 DNA sequence: TGCGCCAGCAGCTTGTCAGTCGCGGGGGCTTCCCGCCCCACTAGGAGTGGCTACACCTTC. It specifies CASSLSVAGASRPTRSGYTF.

The rearrangement joins TRBV6-2 or TRBV6-3 to TRBJ1-5; 7 bases line up with TRBD1. CDR1 and CDR2 from the germline V gene are MNHEY and SVGEGT. V was clipped by 4 bases and J by 1 base; unmatched bases: 13. The CDR3 contains 18 residues. The CDR3 DNA is TGTGCCAGCAGTTTCACCCAAACAGGGGTATCAAGCAATCAGCCCCAGCATTTT. This encodes CASSFTQTGVSSNQPQHF.

This sequence joins TRBV19 and TRBJ2-1; TRBD2 aligns across 11 bases. The CDR3 sequence is 15 residues long. J gave up 5 bases and V 3 bases, and 3 bases lay outside the gene matches. Germline V gene data show CDR1 as LNHDA and CDR2 as SQIVND (reference sequence). DNA of the CDR3: TGTGCCAGTAGTATCTCTAGCGGGGGGAACAATGAGCAGTTCTTC. The encoded protein is CASSISSGGNNEQFF. Together with reference TRBV19 and TRBJ2-1, the CDR3 gives the full variable domain: DGGITQSPKYLFRKEGQNVTLSCEQNLNHDAMYWYRQDPGQGLRLIYYSQIVNDFQKGDIAEGYSVSREKKESFPLTVTSAQKNPTAFYLCASSISSGGNNEQFFGPGTRLTVL.

The chain links TRBV2 to TRBJ1-4; 7 nucleotides agree with TRBD1. Germline CDR1 and CDR2: SNHLY and FYNNEI. V shed 7 bases and J 7 bases; nucleotides not matched to a gene: 9. The CDR3 is 14 amino acids. In DNA, the CDR3 is TGTGCCAGCACCCAGGGGGAATTGAGTGAAAAACTGTTTTTT. Encoded protein: CASTQGELSEKLFF. Looking up the rest from reference TRBV2 and TRBJ1-4 gives the full variable domain: EPEVTQTPSHQVTQMGQEVILRCVPISNHLYFYWYRQILGQKVEFLVSFYNNEISEKSEIFDDQFSVERPDGSNFTLKIRSTKLEDSAMYFCASTQGELSEKLFFGSGTQLSVL.

The chain combines TRBV18 with TRBJ2-6, with D perhaps matching TRBD1 (6 bases). Germline CDR1 KGHSH, CDR2 LQKENI. This CDR3 spans 18 amino acids. V lost 3 bases and J 4 bases, leaving 19 bases between the germline ends. CDR3 nucleotide sequence: TGTGCCAGCTCACCGGCAATCGACAGGCGCTCCGGGGCCAACGTCCTGACTTTC. Translation gives CASSPAIDRRSGANVLTF. The whole variable domain, remainder taken from reference TRBV18 and TRBJ2-6, is NAGVMQNPRHLVRRRGQEARLRCSPMKGHSHVYWYRQLPEEGLKFMVYLQKENIIDESGMPKERFSAEFPKEGPSILRIQQVVRGDSAAYFCASSPAIDRRSGANVLTFGAGSRLTVL.

V is TRBV2 and J is TRBJ1-5, with 9 positions matching TRBD1. The ends lost 1 base at V and 5 bases at J; junction bases unmatched: 3. Germline assignment: CDR1 SNHLY and CDR2 FYNNEI. The length of the CDR3 is 15 residues. DNA of the CDR3: TGTGCCAGCAGTGAAGGGTGGACAGGGGATCAGCCCCAGCATTTT. The encoded protein is CASSEGWTGDQPQHF.

This clone was observed a handful of times. The chain links TRBV24-1 to TRBJ1-2; 8 nucleotides match TRBD1. The CDR3 consists of 15 residues. CDR1 is KGHDR and CDR2 is SFDVKD in the germline V gene. J was trimmed by 3 bases and V by 2 bases; bases with no gene match: 4. CDR3 protein: CATSDSRTGHYGYTF. CDR3 sequence (DNA): TGTGCCACCAGTGATTCGCGGACAGGGCACTATGGCTACACCTTC.

V and J are TRBV7-6 and TRBJ2-3; 12 bases line up with TRBD2. The V gene's germline CDR1 is SGHVS and CDR2 FNYEAQ. The CDR3 runs 17 residues. V lost 5 bases, J lost 0 bases, and 6 bases stayed unmatched. The CDR3 coding sequence is TGTGCCAGCAGCCGAAGACTAGCGGGGGAGAGCACAGATACGCAGTATTTT. This translates into CASSRRLAGESTDTQYF. Full variable domain (remainder filled in from reference TRBV7-6 and TRBJ2-3): GAGVSQSPRYKVTKRGQDVALRCDPISGHVSLYWYRQALGQGPEFLTYFNYEAQQDKSGLPNDRFSAERPEGSISTLTIQRTEQRDSAMYRCASSRRLAGESTDTQYFGPGTRLTVL.

This clone was recorded once. This chain joins TRBV18 and TRBJ2-3, with 10 bases identical to TRBD2. Germline CDR1 and CDR2: KGHSH and LQKENI. The CDR3 runs to 15 residues. V shed 3 bases and J 4 bases; nucleotides not matched to a gene: 4. In DNA form, the CDR3 reads TGTGCCAGCTCACCTCAGCGGGGGGGCCCAGATACGCAGTATTTT. This codes for CASSPQRGGPDTQYF.

The V call is TRBV3-1 (or the pseudogene TRBV3-2), the J call TRBJ2-1; D remains unclear. CDR1 and CDR2 from the germline V gene are LGHDT and YNNKEL (reference sequence). Trimming shortened V by 1 base and J by 0 bases, and 4 bases separated the two germline ends. The CDR3 totals 14 residues. The DNA of the CDR3 is TGTGCCAGCAGCCAAGGCCACTCCTACAATGAGCAGTTCTTC. Protein product: CASSQGHSYNEQFF.

The rearrangement joins TRBV7-9 to TRBJ1-2; D unclear. Trimming took 1 base from V and 8 from J, leaving 14 bases between them. This CDR3 is built from 14 residues. Germline values: CDR1 SEHNR, CDR2 FQNEAQ (reference sequence). The CDR3 DNA follows: TGTGCCAGCAGCTTAGACCCAGGTGCCGGGGGCTACACCTTC. This codes for CASSLDPGAGGYTF.

The rearrangement uses TRBV10-2 and TRBJ1-2; 8 positions match TRBD1. The CDR3 is made up of 17 amino acids. V lost 3 bases, J lost 4 bases, and 13 bases stayed unmatched. Germline lookup yields CDR1 WSHSY and CDR2 SAAADI. In nucleotides, the CDR3 is TGCGCCAGCAGTGATGAAGGACAGGGAGAAAAGTTCTATGGCTACACCTTC. This gives the protein CASSDEGQGEKFYGYTF.